This record covers a single T cell receptor beta chain. Antigen unknown. This entry comes from a study of cytomegalovirus exposure and HLA in healthy donors. The CDR3 spans 17 residues. Per germline, CDR1 SGHRS and CDR2 YFSETQ. V lost 4 bases, J lost 2 bases, and 22 bases lay in between. The PCR had 60 Vbeta and 13 Jbeta primers. The repertoire was sequenced with immunoSEQ multiplex PCR; TCRdb's copy has only in-frame clones and lacks some. The sample lists some 150,000 clones; around 80% were seen once. Study-level points and caveats: A later analysis associated 15,000 or so TCR beta sequences with HLA alleles at a 0.05 false discovery rate. Specific recognition of CMV antigens was confirmed in vitro for a few chains (all CMV-associated).

Sequenced material: PBMCs. The TCR was taken from a male donor in good health and CMV-seronegative. The V gene is TRBV5-1, the J gene TRBJ2-7, with D perhaps TRBD2 (6 bases). The CDR3 is CASSLVPTGTFTYEQYF. The DNA for the CDR3 is TGCGCCAGCAGCCTGGTACCGACCGGGACTTTCACCTACGAGCAGTACTTC. The variable domain in full, completed from reference TRBV5-1 and TRBJ2-7, reads KAGVTQTPRYLIKTRGQQVTLSCSPISGHRSVSWYQQTPGQGLQFLFEYFSETQRNKGNFPGRFSGRQFSNSRSEMNVSTLELGDSALYLCASSLVPTGTFTYEQYFGPGTRLTVT.